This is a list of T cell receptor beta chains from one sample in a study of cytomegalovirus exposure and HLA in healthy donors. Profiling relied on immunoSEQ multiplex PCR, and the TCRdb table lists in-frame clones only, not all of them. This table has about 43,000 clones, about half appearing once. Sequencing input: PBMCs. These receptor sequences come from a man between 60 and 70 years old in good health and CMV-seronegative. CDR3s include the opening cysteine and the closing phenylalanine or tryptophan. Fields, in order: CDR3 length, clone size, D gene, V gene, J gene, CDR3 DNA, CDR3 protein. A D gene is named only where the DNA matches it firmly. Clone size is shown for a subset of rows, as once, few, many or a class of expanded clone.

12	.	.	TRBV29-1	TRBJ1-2	TGCAGCGGGCAACGGGGGACTTATGGCTACACCTTC	CSGQRGTYGYTF
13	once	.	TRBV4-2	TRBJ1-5	TGTGCCAGCAGCCAAGAAGGGAGGCAGCCCCAGCATTTT	CASSQEGRQPQHF
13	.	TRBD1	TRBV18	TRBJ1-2	TGTGCCAGCTCCACGGGACAGGGTTATGGCTACACCTTC	CASSTGQGYGYTF
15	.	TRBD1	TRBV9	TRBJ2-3	TGTGCCAGCAGCGCCGGGACAGGGTACACAGATACGCAGTATTTT	CASSAGTGYTDTQYF
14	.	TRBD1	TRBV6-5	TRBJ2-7	TGTGCCAGCAGTCGGACAGGGGCCCTCGACGAGCAGTACTTC	CASSRTGALDEQYF
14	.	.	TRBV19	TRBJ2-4	TGTGCCAGTAGTGCCCGGACAGCTCAGGACATTCAGTACTTC	CASSARTAQDIQYF
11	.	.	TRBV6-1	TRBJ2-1	TGTGCCAGCAGCGCAGGGGCTTTGCAGTTCTTC	CASSAGALQFF
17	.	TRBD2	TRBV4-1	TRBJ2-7	TGCGCCAGCAGCCAAGTCGACATGGGACTAGCTAGTGGGGAGCAGTACTTC	CASSQVDMGLASGEQYF
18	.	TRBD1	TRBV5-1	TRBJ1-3	TGCGCCAGCAGCTCAACCCCGGGACAGGGGAGTTCTGGAAACACCATATATTTT	CASSSTPGQGSSGNTIYF
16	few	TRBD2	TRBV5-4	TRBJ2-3	TGTGCCAGCAGCTTGGATGCGGGAGGAGCAGGCGATACGCAGTATTTT	CASSLDAGGAGDTQYF
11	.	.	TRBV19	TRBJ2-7	TGTGCCAGTAGTATTCAGGACGAGCAGTACTTC	CASSIQDEQYF
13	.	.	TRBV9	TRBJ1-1	TGTGCCAGCAGCGTAGCCTCTTACACTGAAGCTTTCTTT	CASSVASYTEAFF
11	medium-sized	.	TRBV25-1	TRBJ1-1	TGTGCCACCGGACATCGCACTGAAGCTTTCTTT	CATGHRTEAFF
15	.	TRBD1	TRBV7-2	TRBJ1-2	TGTGCCAGCAGCTTAGGGACAGGGCAATTATCGGGCTACACCTTC	CASSLGTGQLSGYTF
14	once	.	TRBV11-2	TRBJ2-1	TGTGCCAGCAGCTTGGCGGGTACGGGGAATGAGCAGTTCTTC	CASSLAGTGNEQFF
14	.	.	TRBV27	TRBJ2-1	TGTGCCAGCAGAGGGGGAGGGCCCTACAATGAGCAGTTCTTC	CASRGGGPYNEQFF
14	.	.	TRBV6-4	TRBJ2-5	TGTGCCAGCAGTGACGGGGCAGGGGTTGGGACCCAGTACTTC	CASSDGAGVGTQYF
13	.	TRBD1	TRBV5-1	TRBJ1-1	TGCGCCAGCAGCAAGCAGGGGGAAGATGAAGCTTTCTTT	CASSKQGEDEAFF
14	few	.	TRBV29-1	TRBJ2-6	TGCAGCGCCGACATTCAGTCTGGGGCCAACGTCCTGACTTTC	CSADIQSGANVLTF
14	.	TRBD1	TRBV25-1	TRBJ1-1	TGTGCCAGCAGCTGGACAGGGGGCATTGCTGAAGCTTTCTTT	CASSWTGGIAEAFF
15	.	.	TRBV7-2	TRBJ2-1	TGTGCCAGCAGCTTACAGGGTCTCGTGGGGAATGAGCAGTTCTTC	CASSLQGLVGNEQFF
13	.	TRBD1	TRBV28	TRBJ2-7	TGTGCCAGCAGCTACAGGGGGCTCTACGAGCAGTACTTC	CASSYRGLYEQYF
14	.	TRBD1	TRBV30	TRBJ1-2	TGTGCCTGGAGTGTTGAGGCAGGGGGCCATGGCTACACCTTC	CAWSVEAGGHGYTF
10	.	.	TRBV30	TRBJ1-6	TGTGCCCGCAGGATTTCACCCCTCCACTTT	CARRISPLHF
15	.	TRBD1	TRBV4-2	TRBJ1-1	TGTGCCAGCAGCCAAGAGTTGGCAGGGGGCACTGAAGCTTTCTTT	CASSQELAGGTEAFF
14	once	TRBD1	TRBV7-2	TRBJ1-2	TGTGCCAGCAGCCTCCCAGGGGGCAGCTATGGCTACACCTTC	CASSLPGGSYGYTF
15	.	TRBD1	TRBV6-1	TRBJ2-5	TGTGCCAGCAGGACGACAGGGGGCCCCCAAGAGACCCAGTACTTC	CASRTTGGPQETQYF
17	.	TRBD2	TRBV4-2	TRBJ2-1	TGTGCCAGCAGCCAAGACAAAGCGGGAGGGGGAGGGAATGAGCAGTTCTTC	CASSQDKAGGGGNEQFF
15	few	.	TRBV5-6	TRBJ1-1	TGTGCCAGCAGCTCGCCGGGTTGGGTCGAGACTGAAGCTTTCTTT	CASSSPGWVETEAFF
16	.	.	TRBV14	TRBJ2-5	TGTGCCAGCAGCCGGGCAGGTTTCCCGTACCAAGAGACCCAGTACTTC	CASSRAGFPYQETQYF
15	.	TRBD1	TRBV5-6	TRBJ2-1	TGTGCCAGCAGCACCCAGACAGGGGGCCACAATGAGCAGTTCTTC	CASSTQTGGHNEQFF
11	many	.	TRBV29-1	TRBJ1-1	TGCAGCGGACATAGGAACACTGAAGCTTTCTTT	CSGHRNTEAFF
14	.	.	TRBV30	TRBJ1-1	TGTGCCTGGAGTGTACGGGAGGGGCGGACTGAAGCTTTCTTT	CAWSVREGRTEAFF
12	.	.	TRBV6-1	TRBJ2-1	TGTGCCAGCAGTGAAGGAACGGTTCAGCAGTTCTTC	CASSEGTVQQFF
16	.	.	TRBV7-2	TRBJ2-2	TGTGCCAGCAGCCCATCTCCCGGGATGCCCACCGGGGAGCTGTTTTTT	CASSPSPGMPTGELFF
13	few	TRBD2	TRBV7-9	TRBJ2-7	TGTGCCAGCAGTCAGCGGGACTACTACGAGCAGTACTTC	CASSQRDYYEQYF
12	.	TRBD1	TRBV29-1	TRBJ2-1	TGCAGCTGCCTAGGACAGGGGCTTGAGCAGTTCTTC	CSCLGQGLEQFF
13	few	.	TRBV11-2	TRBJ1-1	TGTGCCAGCAGTCCCGAGGCGGGTACTGAAGCTTTCTTT	CASSPEAGTEAFF
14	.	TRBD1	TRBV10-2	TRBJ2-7	TGCGCCAGCAGTGAGGACAGGGGGGACTACGAGCAGTACTTC	CASSEDRGDYEQYF
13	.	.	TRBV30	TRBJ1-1	TGTGCCTGGAGTGTGGGGAGGAGCACTGAAGCTTTCTTT	CAWSVGRSTEAFF
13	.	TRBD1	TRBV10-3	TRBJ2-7	TGTGTCATCAGGGCCCGGGACAGGGGCGAGCAGTACTTC	CVIRARDRGEQYF
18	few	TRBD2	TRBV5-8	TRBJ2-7	TGTGCCAGCAGCCATACCGGACTAGCGGGCATCGTTCTCTACGAGCAGTACTTC	CASSHTGLAGIVLYEQYF
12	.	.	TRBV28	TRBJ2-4	TGTGCCCGAGTTATAGCCAAAAACATTCAGTACTTC	CARVIAKNIQYF
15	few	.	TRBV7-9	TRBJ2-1	TGTGCCAGCAGCGCCCAATACGGGAGATACAATGAGCAGTTCTTC	CASSAQYGRYNEQFF
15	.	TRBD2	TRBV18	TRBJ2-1	TGTGCCAGCTCACCAGGGGCTAGCGGGAACAATGAGCAGTTCTTC	CASSPGASGNNEQFF
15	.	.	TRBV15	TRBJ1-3	TGTGCCACCAGCAGAGCGGGGGGCCAAGGAAACACCATATATTTT	CATSRAGGQGNTIYF